The sequence of this T cell receptor (beta chain) was determined in a study of beta chain features in type 1 diabetes. On the study more broadly: Age and gender were similar between patients and healthy donors, as were cell yields.

This clone was counted between two and nine times. No antigen is known for it. Overall study results and limits: High-TCR-expressing cells could be over-represented by cDNA sequencing.

The sequenced template was cDNA made from the entire isolated RNA. Libraries were prepared by immunoSEQ multiplex PCR; TCRdb keeps only in-frame clonotypes and omits some of them. The table records around 19,000 clones, 50% of them present only once. This clonotype originated in a young man in good health. Sequences were obtained from stem cell memory CD4+ T cells from blood.

As DNA, the CDR3 is TGTGCCTGGGGGATGGGAGAGGGCCAGTACTTC. It encodes CAWGMGEGQYF. The V gene is TRBV30, the J gene TRBJ2-5; D perhaps matches TRBD2 (5 bases). V dropped 5 bases and J dropped 10 bases, with 14 bases sitting between them. Looked up from germline, CDR1 is GTSNPN and CDR2 is SVGIG (reference sequence). The CDR3 is 11 amino acids. Full variable domain (rest looked up from reference TRBV30 and TRBJ2-5): SQTIHQWPATLVQPVGSPLSLECTVEGTSNPNLYWYRQAAGRGLQLLFYSVGIGQISSEVPQNLSASRPQDRQFILSSKKLLLSDSGFYLCAWGMGEGQYFGPGTRLLVL.